Listed below are T cell receptor beta chains from one sample, sequenced in a study of human T cells and chemical hapten exposure. TCRdb passed the RACE reads through MiXCR, listing each CDR3 protein once. Among roughly 150,000 distinct CDR3 sequences, around a quarter were seen once, and the ten largest hold 2.1%. The sequences come from whole blood, collected in connection with sensitization to the hapten diphenylcyclopropenone (DPC). These receptors were collected from a woman aged 18-30 years with alopecia areata. Some clones in this sample may be carry-over from other donors' samples. Both conserved end residues are part of each CDR3. Each record gives: CDR3 protein, CDR3 DNA, V gene, clone size, D gene, J gene. D genes are given only for firm matches. Not every row has a clone size; where given, it reads once, few, many or a size class.

CASSLPGPFMNTEAFF,TGTGCCAGCAGCTTACCAGGGCCATTCATGAACACTGAAGCTTTCTTT,TRBV7-2,-,-,TRBJ1-1
CSARLLAGANNEQFF,TGCAGTGCTAGACTACTAGCGGGGGCGAACAATGAGCAGTTCTTC,TRBV20-1,few,TRBD2,TRBJ2-1
CASSYDWDRDGKLFF,TGTGCCAGCAGTTATGACTGGGACAGGGACGGAAAACTGTTTTTT,TRBV5-5,few,TRBD1,TRBJ1-4
CASSPSGGDIGELFF,TGTGCCAGCAGCCCCTCTGGGGGGGACATCGGGGAGCTGTTTTTT,TRBV9,-,-,TRBJ2-2
CASSPRQTDTQYF,TGTGCCAGCTCACCACGCCAGACAGATACGCAGTATTTT,TRBV18,few,-,TRBJ2-3
CASSEVAGAGGQYF,TGTGCCAGCAGTGAAGTAGCGGGGGCCGGTGGCCAGTACTTC,TRBV2,many,TRBD2,TRBJ2-5
CASSFRGGRGTEAFF,TGTGCCAGCAGCTTTAGAGGAGGGAGAGGAACTGAAGCTTTCTTT,TRBV7-9,few,-,TRBJ1-1
CASSPTGPGVGTQYF,TGTGCCAGCAGTCCAACAGGCCCTGGGGTTGGGACCCAGTACTTC,TRBV6-6,-,-,TRBJ2-5
CASSERPSARTDTQYF,TGTGCCAGCAGCGAAAGACCTTCAGCCCGCACAGATACGCAGTATTTT,TRBV9,few,-,TRBJ2-3
CSGGSASYEQYF,TGCAGTGGGGGTAGCGCCTCCTACGAGCAGTACTTC,TRBV20-1,-,-,TRBJ2-7
CASSPALNTEAFF,TGTGCCAGCTCACCGGCTTTGAACACTGAAGCTTTCTTT,TRBV18,-,-,TRBJ1-1
CSASRVGPGELFF,TGCAGTGCTAGTCGGGTGGGGCCCGGGGAGCTGTTTTTT,TRBV20-1,-,-,TRBJ2-2
CASSLGLPIDEQYF,TGTGCCAGCAGTTTGGGACTCCCTATCGACGAGCAGTACTTC,TRBV6-5,-,-,TRBJ2-7
CASSRVGQGGNTEAFF,TGTGCCAGCTCACGGGTGGGGCAAGGAGGAAACACTGAAGCTTTCTTT,TRBV18,-,-,TRBJ1-1
CASSLAGPEAFF,TGTGCCAGCAGCTTAGCTGGTCCGGAAGCTTTCTTT,TRBV7-9,-,-,TRBJ1-1
CAWRGGPERKTQYF,TGTGCCTGGAGGGGGGGTCCGGAGCGGAAGACCCAGTACTTC,TRBV30,-,-,TRBJ2-5
CASSLRQGGGIRDTQYF,TGTGCCAGCAGTTTAAGGCAGGGAGGGGGCATAAGGGATACGCAGTATTTT,TRBV27,-,-,TRBJ2-3
CASTLGRSEQFF,TGTGCCAGCACCCTGGGGCGTTCTGAGCAGTTCTTC,TRBV2,-,-,TRBJ2-1
CASSLDSFATKLFF,TGTGCCAGCAGCTTAGACAGTTTCGCGACTAAACTGTTTTTT,TRBV7-6,few,-,TRBJ1-4
CASSLHTEAFF,TGTGCCAGCAGCCTGCACACTGAAGCTTTCTTT,TRBV12-3/TRBV12-4,-,-,TRBJ1-1
CASSHRTSGGQNTGELFF,TGCGCCAGCAGCCATCGGACTAGCGGGGGCCAGAACACCGGGGAGCTGTTTTTT,TRBV5-1,-,TRBD2,TRBJ2-2
CSVTSGTGGYEQYF,TGCAGCGTAACCTCCGGGACAGGGGGCTACGAGCAGTACTTC,TRBV29-1,few,TRBD1,TRBJ2-7
CASSPRGSGRAMGDTGELFF,TGTGCCAGCAGCCCTCGAGGGAGCGGGAGGGCCATGGGGGACACCGGGGAGCTGTTTTTT,TRBV11-2,many,TRBD2,TRBJ2-2
CSAGRGLAGGQETQYF,TGCAGCGCCGGACGGGGCCTAGCGGGGGGACAAGAGACCCAGTACTTC,TRBV29-1,-,TRBD2,TRBJ2-5
CAISEPIGRGGSGANVLTF,TGTGCCATCAGTGAGCCGATAGGGCGCGGAGGCTCTGGGGCCAACGTCCTGACTTTC,TRBV10-3,few,-,TRBJ2-6
CAISESSRLAGESSYNEQFF,TGTGCCATCAGTGAGTCGTCGAGACTAGCGGGCGAAAGCTCCTACAATGAGCAGTTCTTC,TRBV10-3,few,TRBD2,TRBJ2-1
CASSLGRGGSGTDTQYF,TGCGCCAGCAGCCTAGGGAGGGGGGGGTCGGGCACAGATACGCAGTATTTT,TRBV4-3,-,-,TRBJ2-3
CASSLTYDRAAYNEQFF,TGTGCCAGCAGCTTAACATATGACAGGGCCGCCTACAATGAGCAGTTCTTC,TRBV7-3,-,TRBD1,TRBJ2-1
CASSSGLFGNEQFF,TGTGCCAGCAGCTCGGGACTCTTCGGAAATGAGCAGTTCTTC,TRBV7-2,-,-,TRBJ2-1
CASSGGQGLQGYTF,TGCGCCAGCAGCGGGGGACAGGGGCTTCAGGGCTACACCTTC,TRBV10-2,few,TRBD1,TRBJ1-2
CASSQDTRLSDEQFF,TGTGCCAGCAGCCAAGATACCAGGTTGTCTGATGAGCAGTTCTTC,TRBV3-1,-,-,TRBJ2-1
CATSPGTGSTGELFF,TGTGCCACCAGCCCCGGGACAGGGTCCACCGGGGAGCTGTTTTTT,TRBV24-1,-,TRBD1,TRBJ2-2
CASSQNPVTGYTEAFF,TGCGCCAGCAGCCAAAACCCCGTGACAGGGTACACTGAAGCTTTCTTT,TRBV4-3,-,TRBD1,TRBJ1-1
CASSPKDGTEAFF,TGTGCCAGCTCGCCCAAGGACGGGACTGAAGCTTTCTTT,TRBV18,few,-,TRBJ1-1
CSAREMGGARYNEQFF,TGCAGTGCTAGAGAGATGGGGGGGGCGCGGTACAATGAGCAGTTCTTC,TRBV20-1,few,-,TRBJ2-1
CATPTSGVYQETQYF,TGTGCCACCCCGACTAGCGGGGTGTACCAAGAGACCCAGTACTTC,TRBV10-3,-,TRBD2,TRBJ2-5
CSASTGVYEQYF,TGCAGTGCTAGTACGGGAGTATACGAGCAGTACTTC,TRBV20-1,once,-,TRBJ2-7
CASSWGNQPQHF,TGTGCCAGCAGTTGGGGCAATCAGCCCCAGCATTTT,TRBV28,-,-,TRBJ1-5
CASSNRQGRVEKLFF,TGTGCCAGCAGCAACCGACAGGGGAGAGTCGAAAAACTGTTTTTT,TRBV7-9,few,TRBD1,TRBJ1-4
CASSFFATNEKLFF,TGTGCCAGCAGCTTTTTTGCAACTAATGAAAAACTGTTTTTT,TRBV7-9,-,-,TRBJ1-4
CSVGTPPGAF,TGCAGCGTTGGAACCCCCCCGGGAGCCTTC,TRBV29-1,-,-,TRBJ2-7
CASSQDSSYNSPLHF,TGTGCCAGCAGCCAAGATAGCTCCTATAATTCACCCCTCCACTTT,TRBV3-2,-,-,TRBJ1-6
CASRGSVILFTDTQYF,TGTGCCTCTAGGGGGTCGGTCATCCTTTTCACAGATACGCAGTATTTT,TRBV10-3,-,-,TRBJ2-3
CAWMSGGPHEQFF,TGTGCCTGGATGTCAGGAGGGCCGCATGAGCAGTTCTTC,TRBV30,few,-,TRBJ2-1
CSANGETYGYTF,TGCAGTGCTAACGGAGAGACCTATGGCTACACCTTC,TRBV20-1,-,-,TRBJ1-2
CASSLASGAYEQYF,TGCGCCAGCAGCTTGGCCTCAGGAGCCTACGAGCAGTACTTC,TRBV5-1,-,-,TRBJ2-7
CASSPTGPGTEAFF,TGTGCCAGCAGCCCAACAGGGCCCGGGACTGAAGCTTTCTTT,TRBV7-3,few,-,TRBJ1-1
CASSPAGGNQPQHF,TGTGCCAGCAGTCCCGCCGGGGGAAATCAGCCCCAGCATTTT,TRBV27,-,-,TRBJ1-5